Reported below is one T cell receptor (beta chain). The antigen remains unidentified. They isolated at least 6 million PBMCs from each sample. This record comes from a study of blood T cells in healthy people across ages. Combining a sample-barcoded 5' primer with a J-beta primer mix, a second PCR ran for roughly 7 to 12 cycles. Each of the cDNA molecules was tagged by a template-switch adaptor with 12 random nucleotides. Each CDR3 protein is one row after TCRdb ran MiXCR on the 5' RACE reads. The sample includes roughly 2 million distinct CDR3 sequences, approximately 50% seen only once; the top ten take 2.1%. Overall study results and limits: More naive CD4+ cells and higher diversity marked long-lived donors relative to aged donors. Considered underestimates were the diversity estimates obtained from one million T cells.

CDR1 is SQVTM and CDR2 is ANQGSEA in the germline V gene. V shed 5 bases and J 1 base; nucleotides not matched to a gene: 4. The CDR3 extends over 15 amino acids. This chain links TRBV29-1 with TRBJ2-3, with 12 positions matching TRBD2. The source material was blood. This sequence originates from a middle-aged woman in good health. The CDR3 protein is CSVRLAGGRTDTQYF. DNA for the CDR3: TGCAGCGTTCGGCTAGCGGGGGGGCGCACAGATACGCAGTATTTT.